This TCR beta chain was profiled in a study of T cell repertoires in cytomegalovirus infection. To note about this clonotype: Its cognate antigen is unknown.

The length of the CDR3 is 13 residues. The V gene lost 3 bases and the J gene lost 6 bases, with 11 bases spanning the gap. TCRdb reprocessed the reads with MiXCR, giving one entry per CDR3 protein. The sample lists about 150,000 distinct CDR3 sequences, over 30% occurring once. The source material was CD8+ T cells from cultured PBMCs, sampled from culture after CMV antigen stimulation. This sequence originates from a human donor in good health (CMV status not recorded). Some clones in this sample may be carry-over from other donors' samples. This chain joins TRBV12-3 or TRBV12-4 and TRBJ1-2, with D possibly matching TRBD1 (5 bases). Written as DNA, the CDR3 is TGTGCCAGCAGTTTTGGGGGTTTAAATGGCTACACCTTC. Protein product: CASSFGGLNGYTF.